Presented here are 13 T cell receptor beta chains from one specimen sequenced in a study of blood T cell repertoires in COVID-19. The protocol was immunoSEQ multiplex PCR, while the TCRdb copy is restricted to in-frame clones and leaves out a portion. The sample contains roughly 200,000 clones, roughly 77% of which appear only once. The specimen was peripheral blood. The receptor set was obtained from a woman aged 40-49 years with COVID-19, enrolled during active disease.

V usage is TRBV27 and J usage is TRBJ1-2; 7 bases are a match to TRBD1. V lost 7 bases to trimming and J lost 4 bases; unmatched junction nucleotides: 9. Germline V gene data show CDR1 as MNHEY and CDR2 as SMNVEV (reference sequence). CDR3 length: 14 amino acids. CDR3 sequence (DNA): TGTGCCAGCAAAGGGACAGTTTCTATCTATGGCTACACCTTC. Translating it yields CASKGTVSIYGYTF.

This chain connects TRBV5-1 to TRBJ1-2, with a possible D match to TRBD1 (6 bases). Trimming stripped 7 bases from V and 5 bases from J, with 12 bases between. CDR3 length: 12 amino acids. Germline V CDR1 and CDR2: SGHRS, YFSETQ. The CDR3 bases are TGCGCCAGCGGGGCAGGGGAATATGGCTACACCTTC. This translates into CASGAGEYGYTF.

The J gene is TRBJ1-4, the V gene TRBV5-1; D is possibly TRBD1 (6 bases). V dropped 0 bases and J dropped 4 bases, with 13 bases sitting between them. Germline lookup yields CDR1 SGHRS and CDR2 YFSETQ. The CDR3 consists of 16 residues. The CDR3 DNA is TGCGCCAGCAGCTTGGCCAAGACAGGCGGTAATGAAAAACTGTTTTTT. Translation gives CASSLAKTGGNEKLFF.

Points on this clone: One junction end disagrees with the germline gene, perhaps due to a read error. This rearrangement joins TRBV12-3 or TRBV12-4 to TRBJ2-5; D uncertain. The CDR3 sequence is 12 residues long. The CDR3 loop reads CASSFEAFGAHF. In DNA form, the CDR3 reads TGTGCCAGCAGTTTTGAGGCTTTTGGTGCCCACTTC.

The V and J genes are TRBV7-2 and TRBJ1-6; D is perhaps TRBD1 (5 bases). The V end was cut by 5 bases, the J end by 5 bases, with 16 bases between. The CDR3 has 16 amino acids. Germline CDR1 and CDR2: SGHTA and FQGNSA. The DNA for the CDR3 is TGTGCCAGCAGCAACCCCCGGGGGTATCATAATTCACCCCTCCACTTT. Residues: CASSNPRGYHNSPLHF.

The chain combines TRBV7-2 with TRBJ2-5; D gene ambiguous. The CDR3 is 12 amino acids. Between the trimmed V and J ends, which lost 0 bases and 5 bases, there was a span of 4 bases. Germline-derived CDR1 and CDR2 are SGHTA and FQGNSA. In DNA form, the CDR3 reads TGTGCCAGCAGCTTAGCGGCCGAGACCCAGTACTTC. It yields the protein CASSLAAETQYF. Looking up the rest from reference TRBV7-2 and TRBJ2-5 gives the full variable domain: GAGVSQSPSNKVTEKGKDVELRCDPISGHTALYWYRQSLGQGLEFLIYFQGNSAPDKSGLPSDRFSAERTGGSVSTLTIQRTQQEDSAVYLCASSLAAETQYFGPGTRLLVL.

The rearrangement joins TRBV7-6 to TRBJ1-4; 8 nucleotides line up with TRBD1. V lost 2 bases to trimming and J lost 6 bases; unmatched junction nucleotides: 5. The CDR3 runs to 15 residues. Germline assignment: CDR1 SGHVS and CDR2 FNYEAQ. The CDR3 DNA is TGTGCCAGCAGCTTATTGGGGACAGGCGATGAAAAACTGTTTTTT. Amino acid sequence: CASSLLGTGDEKLFF.

V and J are TRBV5-4 and TRBJ1-2, with 12 bases that match TRBD1. The CDR3 extends over 14 amino acids. After removal of 6 bases from V and 8 bases from J, the junction contained 8 bases not matched to a gene. Germline V gene sequence: CDR1 SGHNT, CDR2 YYREEE (reference sequence). CDR3 sequence reads: CASIRTGTGGGYTF. For the CDR3, the DNA is TGTGCCAGCATCCGAACCGGGACAGGGGGCGGCTACACCTTC.

The rearrangement links TRBV4-2 to TRBJ1-2, with no clear D. Deletions cut 0 bases from V and 4 bases from J, with 12 bases between. Germline CDR1 is LGHNA and CDR2 is YNFKEQ. The length of the CDR3 is 15 residues. The CDR3 reads CASSQDLGQIYGYTF. The CDR3 coding sequence is TGTGCCAGCAGCCAAGATCTTGGGCAGATCTATGGCTACACCTTC.

This sequence joins TRBV10-2 and TRBJ1-3; no clear D. Germline V gene sequence: CDR1 WSHSY, CDR2 SAAADI. V lost 2 bases and J lost 2, with 7 bases in between. The CDR3 spans 14 residues. CDR3 loop: CASSEQTTGNTIYF. CDR3 in DNA: TGCGCCAGCAGTGAGCAGACAACTGGAAACACCATATATTTT.

The rearrangement uses TRBV7-9 and TRBJ2-1, with 10 bases fitting TRBD2. V lost 5 bases, J lost 8 bases, and 9 bases stayed unmatched. CDR1 is SEHNR, CDR2 FQNEAQ, per germline (reference sequence). This CDR3 is built from 15 residues. CDR3 region: CASSASSGSLDEQFF. CDR3 sequence (DNA): TGTGCCAGCAGCGCCTCTAGCGGGAGTTTAGATGAGCAGTTCTTC.

The chain links TRBV7-3 to TRBJ2-6; no clear D. This CDR3 has 16 amino acids. CDR1 is SGHTA, CDR2 FQGTGA, per germline. The V end lost 4 bases, the J end lost 2 bases, and 12 bases lay between the germline ends. CDR3 residues: CASSSWAQAGANVLTF. CDR3 DNA sequence: TGTGCCAGCAGCTCATGGGCTCAGGCTGGGGCCAACGTCCTGACTTTC.

The chain combines TRBV11-2 with TRBJ1-6; 9 bases are a match to TRBD1. V lost 6 bases and J lost 4; bases outside the gene matches: 4. In germline, CDR1 is SGHAT, CDR2 FQNNGV. The CDR3 spans 15 residues. In DNA, the CDR3 is TGTGCCAGCAGGCCTGACAGGGGGTATAATTCACCCCTCCACTTT. Its translation is CASRPDRGYNSPLHF.